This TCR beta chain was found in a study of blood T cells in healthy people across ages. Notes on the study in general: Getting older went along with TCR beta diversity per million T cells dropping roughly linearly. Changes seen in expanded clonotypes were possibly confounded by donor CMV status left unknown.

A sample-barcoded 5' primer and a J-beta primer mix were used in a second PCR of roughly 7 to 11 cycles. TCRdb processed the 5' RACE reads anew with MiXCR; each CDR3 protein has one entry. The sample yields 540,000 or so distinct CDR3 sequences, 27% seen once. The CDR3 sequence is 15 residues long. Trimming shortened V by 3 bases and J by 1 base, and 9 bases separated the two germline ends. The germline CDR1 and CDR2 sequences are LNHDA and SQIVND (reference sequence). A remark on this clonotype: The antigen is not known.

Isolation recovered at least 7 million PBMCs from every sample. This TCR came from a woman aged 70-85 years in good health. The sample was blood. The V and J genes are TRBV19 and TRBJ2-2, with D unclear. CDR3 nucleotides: TGTGCCAGTAGTATGGCCCTAGGGAACACCGGGGAGCTGTTTTTT. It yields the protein CASSMALGNTGELFF.